Listed here are 5 T cell receptor beta chains from one sample, sequenced in a study of T cell responses to AZD1222 COVID-19 vaccine (dated by TCRdb to about 2021). The time point label, read with the paper, signifies: baseline before first vaccination. The library was generated by the immunoSEQ multiplex PCR assay. This immuneACCESS table, as held by TCRdb, lists in-frame sequences with V and J called but not all clones. Of the missing ones, under half trace to an unresolved V gene in checked studies; the others have no known cause. This sample is represented by 130,000 to 150,000 clones; over 75% of them were singletons. The ten largest clones capture around 3.6% of the sample. The sample consisted of peripheral blood, taken on day 0 of AZD1222 vaccination. The receptors derive from an adult in good health.

The V gene is TRBV9, the J gene TRBJ2-2, with TRBD2 as a possible D gene (6 bases). Per the germline V gene, CDR1 is SGDLS and CDR2 is YYNGEE. The CDR3 runs 15 residues. Trimming took 7 bases from V and 4 from J, leaving 17 bases between them. Here the CDR3 DNA reads TGTGCCAGCGCGCCCGGGGGAGGTGCCACCGGGGAGCTGTTTTTT. Its protein product is CASAPGGGATGELFF.

This clone was seen more than once but under ten times. The rearrangement uses TRBV5-4 and TRBJ2-5, with unresolved D. The V gene lost 3 bases and the J gene lost 1 base, with 10 bases spanning the gap. Germline CDR1 SGHNT, CDR2 YYREEE (reference sequence). The length of the CDR3 is 14 residues. As DNA, the CDR3 is TGTGCCAGCAGCTCTGGACCTCTCCAAGAGACCCAGTACTTC. This codes for CASSSGPLQETQYF.

The CDR3 spells CASNPGGVGTEAFF. The CDR3 DNA sequence: TGTGCCAGCAACCCGGGGGGCGTAGGGACTGAAGCTTTCTTT. This chain links TRBV27 with TRBJ1-1; tentative D call: TRBD1 (6 bases). V was pared by 7 bases and J by 5 bases, with 17 bases between. The germline gives CDR1 MNHEY, CDR2 SMNVEV (reference sequence). This CDR3 is 14 amino acids long.

This chain uses TRBV3-1 (or the pseudogene TRBV3-2) with TRBJ2-6; D gene ambiguous. The CDR3 loop spans 20 amino acids. Trimming stripped 1 base from V and 0 bases from J, with 19 bases between. CDR1 is LGHDT and CDR2 is YNNKEL in the germline V gene (reference sequence). Written as DNA, the CDR3 is TGTGCCAGCAGCCAAGTCGCGTGGAGACACCCCTCCTCTGGGGCCAACGTCCTGACTTTC. It yields the protein CASSQVAWRHPSSGANVLTF.

This chain connects TRBV5-1 to TRBJ1-2, with 7 bases lining up with TRBD1. The ends lost 2 bases at V and 0 bases at J; junction bases unmatched: 19. Germline CDR1 and CDR2: SGHRS and YFSETQ. The CDR3 extends over 20 amino acids. CDR3 sequence: CASSFKGATGGLQPNYGYTF. In DNA, the CDR3 is TGCGCCAGCAGCTTTAAGGGGGCGACAGGAGGTCTCCAGCCTAACTATGGCTACACCTTC.